In this sample, the clone carrying this TCR beta chain turned up once. Its antigen is not known. Measured with immunoSEQ multiplex PCR; TCRdb has only the in-frame clones, and not every one. In the table there are about 150,000 clones, about 86% of which are singletons. The CDR3 runs to 14 residues. Germline lookup yields CDR1 MNHEY and CDR2 SVGEGT. V was clipped by 4 bases and J by 3 bases, with 12 bases between them. The data were obtained in a study of T cell responses to AZD1222 COVID-19 vaccine. Study-level points and caveats: Females made up more of the donors, who were largely white British, and clonal diversity may have come out too low.

The sequenced sample was peripheral blood, obtained on day 0 of MenACWY control vaccination. The chain couples TRBV6-2 or TRBV6-3 to TRBJ1-1; a possible D gene is TRBD1 (6 bases). The sequence came from an adult in good health. CDR3 DNA sequence: TGTGCCAGCAGTTTGCGGACAGTCTACACTGAAGCTTTCTTT. It yields the protein CASSLRTVYTEAFF.